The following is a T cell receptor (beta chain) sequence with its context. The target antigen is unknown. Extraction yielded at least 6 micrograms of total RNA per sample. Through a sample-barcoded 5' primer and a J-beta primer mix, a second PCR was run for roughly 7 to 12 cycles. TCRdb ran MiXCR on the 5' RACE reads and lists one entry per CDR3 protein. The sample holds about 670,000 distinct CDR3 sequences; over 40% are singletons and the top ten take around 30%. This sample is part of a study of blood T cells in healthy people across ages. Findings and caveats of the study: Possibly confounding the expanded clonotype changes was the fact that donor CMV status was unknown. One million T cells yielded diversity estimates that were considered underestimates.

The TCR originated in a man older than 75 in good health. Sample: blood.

This CDR3 reads CASSFLAGSSYNEQYF. In nucleotides, the CDR3 is TGTGCCAGCAGTTTTTTAGCGGGGAGCTCCTACAATGAGCAGTACTTC. The rearrangement joins TRBV28 to TRBJ2-1; 8 bases are a match to TRBD2. The DNA matches TRBJ2-7 better at its end, which makes the J call doubtful. Germline CDR1 MDHEN, CDR2 SYDVKM. This CDR3 has 16 amino acids.